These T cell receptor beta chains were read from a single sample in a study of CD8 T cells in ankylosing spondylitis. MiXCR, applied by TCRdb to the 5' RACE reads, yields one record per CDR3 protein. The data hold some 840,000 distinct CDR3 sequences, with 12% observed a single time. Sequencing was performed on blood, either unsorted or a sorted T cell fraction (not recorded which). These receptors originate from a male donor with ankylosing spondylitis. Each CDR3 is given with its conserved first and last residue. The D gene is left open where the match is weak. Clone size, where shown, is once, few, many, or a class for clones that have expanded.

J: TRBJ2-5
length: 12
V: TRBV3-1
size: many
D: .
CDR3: CASSRARETQYF
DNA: TGTGCCAGCAGTCGGGCCCGGGAGACCCAGTACTTC

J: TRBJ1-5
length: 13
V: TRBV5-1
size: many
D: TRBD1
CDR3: CASSWTGDQPQHF
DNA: TGCGCCAGCAGCTGGACAGGAGATCAGCCCCAGCATTTT

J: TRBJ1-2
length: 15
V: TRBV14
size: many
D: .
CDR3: CASSQGSPEGNGYTF
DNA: TGTGCCAGCAGCCAAGGGTCTCCCGAAGGAAATGGCTACACCTTC

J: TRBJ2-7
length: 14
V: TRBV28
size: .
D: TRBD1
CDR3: CASSPAGTVYEQYF
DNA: TGTGCCAGCAGCCCCGCCGGGACAGTCTACGAGCAGTACTTC

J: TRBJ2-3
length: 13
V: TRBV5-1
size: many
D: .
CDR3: CASSPGSRDTQYF
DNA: TGCGCCAGCAGCCCGGGTAGTAGAGATACGCAGTATTTT

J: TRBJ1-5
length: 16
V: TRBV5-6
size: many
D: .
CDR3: CASSLMQAYSNQPQHF
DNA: TGTGCCAGCAGCTTGATGCAGGCCTATAGCAATCAGCCCCAGCATTTT

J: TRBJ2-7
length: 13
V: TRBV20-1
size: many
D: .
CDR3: CSASKDWGSEQYF
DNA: TGCAGTGCTAGTAAGGACTGGGGATCCGAGCAGTACTTC

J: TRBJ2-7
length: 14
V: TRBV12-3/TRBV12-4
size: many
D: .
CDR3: CASSLFKPTNEQYF
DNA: TGTGCCAGCAGTTTATTTAAACCAACAAACGAGCAGTACTTC

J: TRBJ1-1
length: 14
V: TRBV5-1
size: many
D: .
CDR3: CASSQTGANTEAFF
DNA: TGCGCCAGCAGCCAAACCGGGGCGAACACTGAAGCTTTCTTT

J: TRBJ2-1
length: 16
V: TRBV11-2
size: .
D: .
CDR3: CASSSRTGRISDEQFF
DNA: TGTGCCAGCAGCTCGAGGACTGGTAGGATCAGCGATGAGCAGTTCTTC

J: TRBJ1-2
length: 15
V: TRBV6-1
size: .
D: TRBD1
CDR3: CASRGGPLVSYGYTF
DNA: TGTGCCAGCAGAGGGGGCCCGCTTGTTTCCTATGGCTACACCTTC

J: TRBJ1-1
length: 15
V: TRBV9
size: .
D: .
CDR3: CASSEQGRLNTEAFF
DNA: TGTGCCAGCAGCGAACAAGGACGGCTGAACACTGAAGCTTTCTTT

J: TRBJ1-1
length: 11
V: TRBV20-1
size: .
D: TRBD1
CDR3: CSAKDRVEAFF
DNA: TGCAGTGCAAAAGACAGGGTTGAAGCTTTCTTT

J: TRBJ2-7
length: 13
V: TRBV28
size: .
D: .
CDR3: CASALGQFYEQYF
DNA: TGTGCCAGTGCTCTTGGACAGTTCTACGAGCAGTACTTC

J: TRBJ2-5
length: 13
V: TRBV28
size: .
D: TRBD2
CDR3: CAVWGLAKETQYF
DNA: TGTGCCGTCTGGGGACTAGCGAAAGAGACCCAGTACTTC

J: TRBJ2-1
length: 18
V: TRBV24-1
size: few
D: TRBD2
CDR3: CATSDSYISGDSYNEQFF
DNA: TGTGCCACCAGTGATTCTTATATTAGCGGGGACTCCTACAATGAGCAGTTCTTC

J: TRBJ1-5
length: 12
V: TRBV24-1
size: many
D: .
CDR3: CATSDYMGMRHF
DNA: TGTGCCACCAGTGATTATATGGGAATGCGGCATTTT

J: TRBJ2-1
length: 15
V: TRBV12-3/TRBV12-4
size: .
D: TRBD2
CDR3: CASSHGTSGGGEQFF
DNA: TGTGCCAGCTCCCACGGGACTAGCGGGGGGGGTGAGCAGTTCTTC

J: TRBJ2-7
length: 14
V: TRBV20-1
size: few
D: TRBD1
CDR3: CSGQTRGQGYEQYF
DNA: TGCAGTGGACAGACCCGTGGACAGGGCTACGAGCAGTACTTC

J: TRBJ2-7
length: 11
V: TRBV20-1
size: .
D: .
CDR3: CSATKGYEQYF
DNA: TGCAGTGCTACGAAGGGTTACGAGCAGTACTTC

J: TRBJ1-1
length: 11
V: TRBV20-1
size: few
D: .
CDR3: CSAFMNTEAFF
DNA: TGCAGTGCCTTCATGAACACTGAAGCTTTCTTT

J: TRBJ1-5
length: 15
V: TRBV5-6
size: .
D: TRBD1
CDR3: CASSLPGDRQNPQHF
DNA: TGTGCCAGCAGCTTGCCTGGGGACAGACAAAATCCCCAGCATTTT

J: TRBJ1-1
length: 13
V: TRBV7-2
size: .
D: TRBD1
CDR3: CASSFQGASEAFF
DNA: TGTGCCAGCAGCTTCCAGGGGGCAAGTGAAGCTTTCTTT

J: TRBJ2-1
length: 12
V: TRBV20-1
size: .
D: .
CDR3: CSAGGLYNEQFF
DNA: TGCAGTGCTGGCGGCCTCTACAATGAGCAGTTCTTC

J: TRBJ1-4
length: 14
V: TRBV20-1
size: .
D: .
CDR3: CSARNLQGDEKLFF
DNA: TGCAGTGCTAGAAATCTCCAGGGAGATGAAAAACTGTTTTTT

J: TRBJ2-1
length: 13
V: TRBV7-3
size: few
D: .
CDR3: CASSLGNDNEQFF
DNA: TGTGCCAGCAGCTTAGGTAACGACAATGAGCAGTTCTTC

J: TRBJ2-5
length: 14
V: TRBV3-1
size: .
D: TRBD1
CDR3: CASSRTGGTETQYF
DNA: TGTGCCAGCAGCCGGACAGGGGGCACTGAGACCCAGTACTTC

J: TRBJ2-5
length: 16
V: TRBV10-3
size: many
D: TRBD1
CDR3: CAISESSGTGVLTQYF
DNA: TGTGCCATCAGTGAGTCCAGTGGAACAGGGGTTCTCACCCAGTACTTC

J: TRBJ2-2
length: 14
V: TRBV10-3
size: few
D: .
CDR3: CAISETALTGELFF
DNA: TGTGCCATCAGTGAAACAGCTCTCACCGGGGAGCTGTTTTTT

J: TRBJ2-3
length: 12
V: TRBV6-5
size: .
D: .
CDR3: CASSPLAGTQYF
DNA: TGTGCCAGCAGCCCACTAGCTGGTACGCAGTATTTT

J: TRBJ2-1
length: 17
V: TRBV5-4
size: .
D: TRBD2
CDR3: CASSTPPGTTNNNEQFF
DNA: TGTGCCAGCAGCACTCCCCCCGGGACTACGAACAACAATGAGCAGTTCTTC

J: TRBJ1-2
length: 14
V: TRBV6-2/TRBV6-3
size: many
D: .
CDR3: CASSRDGLNYGYTF
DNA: TGTGCCAGCAGCCGGGACGGATTAAACTATGGCTACACCTTC

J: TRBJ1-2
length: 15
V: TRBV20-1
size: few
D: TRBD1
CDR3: CSARDQGKGAYGYTF
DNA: TGCAGTGCTAGAGATCAGGGGAAGGGGGCCTATGGCTACACCTTC

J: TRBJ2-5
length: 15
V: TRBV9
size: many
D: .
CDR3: CASSPQQSGVETQYF
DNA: TGTGCCAGCAGCCCCCAGCAGTCGGGGGTGGAGACCCAGTACTTC